This TCR beta chain was sequenced for a study of OX40 agonist ivuxolimab in advanced cancers. On the study more broadly: A male proportion of 82.7% was recorded, with mean age about 54 years and range roughly 20 to 90.

As concerns this clone: Its antigen is as yet unknown.

It was autoimmune disease history or systemic immunosuppression that excluded patients. Notes on the study in general: CD4+ and CD8+ T cells in blood underwent clonal expansion by week 6 at 0.1 to 3.0 mg/kg.

Sequencing was performed with immunoSEQ multiplex PCR; in TCRdb, only in-frame clones are kept and a portion is missing. The sample has about 69,000 clones; about 85% are singletons. Germline V gives CDR1 KGHSH, CDR2 LQKENI. The CDR3 is 14 amino acids. V shed 3 bases and J shed 4 bases, with 13 bases lying between them. The sequence came from an adult with an advanced solid tumor such as melanoma, head and neck, liver or kidney cancer. The V and J genes are TRBV18 and TRBJ2-7; tentative D call: TRBD2 (6 bases). The specimen comprised CD4+ or CD8+ T cells sorted from blood, sampled in a trial of the OX40 agonist ivuxolimab. The DNA for the CDR3 is TGTGCCAGCTCACCTGCGGGAACCGGATACGAGCAGTACTTC. It codes for CASSPAGTGYEQYF.